The 26 T cell receptor beta chains presented below share a single source sample, sequenced in a study. TCRdb re-called the 5' RACE reads with MiXCR, one entry per CDR3 protein. This sample has fewer than 6,500 distinct CDR3 sequences, with 35% to 40% found just once. Specimen: memory CD4+ T cells sorted from blood. Subset specified: memory CD4+ T cells, CD4+CD45RO+CD25-. The receptors were gathered from a female donor with breast cancer.

Relative to its sample, this clonotype is medium-sized (0.01 to 0.1%). This rearrangement joins TRBV5-1 to TRBJ2-3; 8 bases are shared with TRBD1. Germline lookup yields CDR1 SGHRS and CDR2 YFSETQ. CDR3 length: 15 residues. V dropped 4 bases and J dropped 0; count of bases not matched to a gene: 4. This CDR3 reads CASSVGQGSTDTQYF. CDR3 bases: TGCGCCAGCAGCGTAGGACAGGGTAGCACAGATACGCAGTATTTT.

This clonotype is judged medium-sized. The J gene is TRBJ2-3, the V gene TRBV18; unclear D gene. Per the germline V gene, CDR1 is KGHSH and CDR2 is LQKENI. Trimming took 3 bases from V and 1 from J, leaving 11 bases between them. CDR3 length: 15 residues. CDR3 residues: CASSPTNSRTDTQYF. CDR3 DNA sequence: TGTGCCAGCTCACCGACAAATTCGCGCACAGATACGCAGTATTTT.

As regards this clonotype: A much larger clone sits a single nucleotide away, making a read error possible. The V and J genes are TRBV3-1 and TRBJ2-7; D is uncertain. The germline V and J ends were trimmed by 7 bases and 6 bases, with 10 bases remaining between them. This CDR3 has 11 residues. CDR1 and CDR2 from the germline V gene are LGHDT and YNNKEL (reference sequence). The CDR3 DNA reads TGTGCCAGCAAGGGTGCGGTCGAGCAGTACTTC. It translates to CASKGAVEQYF.

This clonotype was observed a few times. The chain links TRBV12-3 or TRBV12-4 to TRBJ2-5, with a weak D call TRBD2 (6 bases). The CDR3 is made up of 14 amino acids. The V and J ends lost 7 bases and 6 bases respectively, with 18 bases between them. The CDR3 DNA follows: TGTGCCAGCACCCCTACTAGCTTTATTAAGACCCAGTACTTC. Encoded protein: CASTPTSFIKTQYF.

On this clonotype: The conserved phenylalanine or tryptophan normally closing the CDR3 is absent here, so this likely arose from a read error. This chain uses TRBV5-1 with TRBJ2-3; D remains unclear. Trimming pared 6 bases from V and 4 bases from J, leaving 15 bases between. CDR3 size: 14 residues. Per the germline V gene, CDR1 is SGHRS and CDR2 is YFSETQ. CDR3 nucleotide sequence: TGCGCCAGCACCTCCGACCACATCGCAGATACGCAGTATCTT. It yields the protein CASTSDHIADTQYL.

Notes on this clonotype: Since the CDR3 does not end with the conserved phenylalanine or tryptophan, this likely comes from a read error. Here the CDR3 DNA reads TGTGCCACCAGCAGAGACGGGGAGCGGGACGAGCAGTACCTC. Its translation: CATSRDGERDEQYL. The chain uses TRBV15 and TRBJ2-7; D is possibly TRBD2 (6 bases). V was cut by 0 bases and J by 5 bases, with 11 bases left in between. Per germline, CDR1 LNHNV and CDR2 YYDKDF (reference sequence). CDR3 size: 14 residues.

Remarks on this clonotype: Since a much larger clone is just one base distant, this may be a read error. The chain has TRBV27 and TRBJ2-7; the D is unclear. There are 14 residues in the CDR3. In germline, CDR1 is MNHEY, CDR2 SMNVEV (reference sequence). The CDR3 nucleotides are TGTGCCAGCAGTACTAAACGAGGTCACTACGGGCAGTACTTC. It yields the protein CASSTKRGHYGQYF.

This clonotype was seen repeatedly, ten times or more. The CDR3: CASSLEPPGAYGNTIYF. CDR3 nucleotide sequence: TGCGCCAGCAGCTTGGAGCCCCCGGGGGCGTATGGAAACACCATATATTTT. V gene TRBV5-1 combines with J gene TRBJ1-3; possible D gene TRBD1, 6 bases. Trimming stripped 0 bases from V and 3 bases from J, with 16 bases between. Germline values: CDR1 SGHRS, CDR2 YFSETQ. The length of the CDR3 is 17 residues.

Worth noting for this clonotype: One end of the junction does not line up with germline, which may come from a read error. The rearrangement joins TRBV7-2 to TRBJ1-1, with D maybe TRBD1 (5 bases). CDR3 length: 13 amino acids. Germline lookup yields CDR1 SGHTA and CDR2 FQGNSA. The CDR3, as DNA: TGTGCCAGCAGCTTAATCGGGGGAAGAGGAGCTCTCTTT. It encodes CASSLIGGRGALF.

This clonotype was observed a handful of times. A much bigger clone sits one base away, suggesting this may be a read error. The rearrangement uses TRBV7-9 and TRBJ2-2; D remains unclear. V lost 1 base and J 4 bases, leaving 13 bases between the germline ends. This CDR3 comprises 16 residues. CDR1 is SEHNR and CDR2 is FQNEAQ in the germline V gene (reference sequence). The CDR3 bases are TGTGCCAGCAGCTTAGTCCCCACCGCAAGCACCGGGGAGCTGTTTTTT. As protein: CASSLVPTASTGELFF.

Sample share makes this clonotype medium-sized. V usage is TRBV12-3 or TRBV12-4 and J usage is TRBJ2-5; 7 nucleotides agree with TRBD1. The length of the CDR3 is 14 residues. Unmatched junction bases numbered 8, after V lost 3 bases and J lost 7 bases. Written as DNA, the CDR3 is TGTGCCAGCAGTTTTAGGCAGGGGGACGGGACCCAGTACTTC. Protein product: CASSFRQGDGTQYF.

This clonotype was seen ten or more times. The chain joins TRBV18 to TRBJ1-5, with D possibly TRBD1 on 6 matching bases. CDR1 is KGHSH and CDR2 is LQKENI in the germline V gene. The CDR3 totals 22 residues. The V and J ends lost 6 bases and 1 base respectively, with 34 bases between them. The CDR3 DNA follows: TGTGCCAGCTCCCTTAAAGAAGGGATTGTCCAGGGGCTATTGGAAAGCAATCAGCCCCAGCATTTT. This codes for CASSLKEGIVQGLLESNQPQHF.

This clonotype came up a few times. This could be a read error, since a much larger clone is one nucleotide away. V is TRBV5-1 and J is TRBJ1-1; maybe TRBD1 (5 bases). Trimming took off 5 bases at V and 9 bases at J, with 23 bases between the two ends. The CDR3 runs 15 residues. Looked up from germline, CDR1 is SGHRS and CDR2 is YFSETQ. The CDR3 nucleotides read TGCGCCAGCAGGAGCCGTTGGGGGGTCGGTACTAAAGCTTTCTTT. This codes for CASRSRWGVGTKAFF.

As for this clonotype: Given a much more abundant clone one base away, this may be a read error. The chain joins TRBV27 to TRBJ2-5, with TRBD2 identical over 9 bases. Germline trimming cut 4 bases from V and 5 bases from J; bases unmatched to any gene: 8. Germline assignment: CDR1 MNHEY and CDR2 SMNVEV (reference sequence). The CDR3 runs 15 residues. The CDR3 nucleotides read TGTGCCAGCAGTTATAAAGCGGGGGGACGTGAGACCCAGTACTTC. Its translation is CASSYKAGGRETQYF.

The chain is built from TRBV11-2 and TRBJ2-3; D remains unclear. This CDR3 comprises 13 residues. Trimming left V 3 bases short and J 4 bases short, with 8 bases between. Germline CDR1 reads SGHAT; CDR2 reads FQNNGV. CDR3 nucleotide sequence: TGTGCCAGCAGCTTGGTTGGGGCAGATACGCAGTATTTT. Amino acids: CASSLVGADTQYF.

In the case of this clonotype: The junction differs from germline at one of its ends, possibly a read error. The chain links TRBV12-3 or TRBV12-4 to TRBJ2-3; D gene uncertain. The J call could be wrong; TRBJ1-5 is a better fit for the DNA end. CDR3 length: 15 residues. CDR3 in amino acids: CVSSPQYGPRGTQHF. CDR3 coding DNA: TGTGTCAGCTCCCCGCAATACGGACCCCGTGGTACGCAGCATTTT.

A few counts support this clonotype. With a much larger clone just one base away, this may be a read error. The chain uses TRBV29-1 and TRBJ1-5; no firm D call. The CDR3 contains 13 residues. Trimming shortened V by 4 bases and J by 2 bases, and 9 bases separated the two germline ends. The germline V gene encodes CDR1 SQVTM and CDR2 ANQGSEA. The CDR3: CSVGGGRNQPQHF. DNA for the CDR3: TGCAGCGTTGGTGGCGGTCGCAATCAGCCCCAGCATTTT.

The chain employs TRBV6-1 and TRBJ2-1; 9 bases are a match to TRBD2. The CDR3 contains 15 residues. Germline lookup yields CDR1 MNHNS and CDR2 SASEGT. With 7 bases clipped from V and 6 bases from J, the junction kept 10 bases outside the gene matches. CDR3 loop: CASILRRLAVNEQFF. The CDR3 nucleotides read TGTGCCAGCATCCTGCGACGACTAGCGGTCAATGAGCAGTTCTTC.

In its sample, this clonotype is large. This chain links TRBV3-1 with TRBJ2-7, with TRBD1 identical over 7 bases. With V trimmed by 4 bases and J by 5 bases, 8 bases remained unmatched. The CDR3 length is 14 residues. Germline CDR1 LGHDT, CDR2 YNNKEL (reference sequence). CDR3 sequence reads: CASSPRQGVDEQYF. The DNA of the CDR3 is TGTGCCAGCAGCCCCCGACAGGGCGTCGACGAGCAGTACTTC.

The J gene is TRBJ2-3, the V gene TRBV30, with 7 bases aligning to TRBD1. Matching the DNA end better, TRBJ1-5 makes the J call doubtful. The germline gives CDR1 GTSNPN, CDR2 SVGIG (reference sequence). The CDR3 totals 13 residues. The CDR3 DNA follows: TGTGCCTGGAGATCACAGGGGACAGATACGCAGCATTTT. It translates to CAWRSQGTDTQHF.

This clonotype was seen only once. The chain carries TRBV7-9 and TRBJ2-5; 12 bases fit TRBD2. V trimming: 5 bases; J trimming: 5 bases; junction bases outside the gene matches: 3. Germline-derived CDR1 and CDR2 are SEHNR and FQNEAQ (reference sequence). The CDR3 totals 14 residues. The CDR3 coding sequence is TGTGCCAGCAGCAGACTAGCGGGAGAGGAGACCCAGTACTTC. Translated: CASSRLAGEETQYF.

By sample fraction, this clonotype is medium-sized. The chain uses TRBV5-1 and TRBJ2-7; TRBD1 matches at 11 bases. Germline CDR1 reads SGHRS; CDR2 reads YFSETQ. Losses at the gene ends were 4 bases for V and 6 bases for J; bases not matched to a gene: 3. CDR3 length: 13 residues. CDR3 nucleotide sequence: TGCGCCAGCAGCCGGACAGGGGGCCCCGAGCAGTACTTC. It codes for CASSRTGGPEQYF. Filled out from reference TRBV5-1 and TRBJ2-7, the complete variable domain reads KAGVTQTPRYLIKTRGQQVTLSCSPISGHRSVSWYQQTPGQGLQFLFEYFSETQRNKGNFPGRFSGRQFSNSRSEMNVSTLELGDSALYLCASSRTGGPEQYFGPGTRLTVT.

This clonotype appeared many times. The chain has TRBV7-2 and TRBJ2-2, with D perhaps matching TRBD1 or TRBD2 (5 bases each). Per the germline V gene, CDR1 is SGHTA and CDR2 is FQGNSA. The CDR3 totals 16 residues. V was cut by 2 bases and J by 5 bases, with 15 bases left in between. CDR3 protein: CASSLLSAGRTGELFF. CDR3 nucleotides: TGTGCCAGCAGCTTACTGTCGGCAGGGAGAACCGGGGAGCTGTTTTTT.

This clonotype was seen only a few times. The chain has TRBV5-1 and TRBJ2-5; 7 bases line up with TRBD1. Germline CDR1 is SGHRS and CDR2 is YFSETQ. V lost 0 bases, J lost 5 bases, and 4 bases stayed unmatched. There are 14 residues in the CDR3. The CDR3 reads CASSLEGASETQYF. The CDR3, as DNA: TGCGCCAGCAGCTTGGAGGGGGCCTCGGAGACCCAGTACTTC.

This clonotype is deemed medium-sized (0.01 to 0.1%). V and J are TRBV4-1 and TRBJ2-3; possible D gene TRBD2, 6 bases. Germline V gene lookup returns CDR1 MGHRA and CDR2 YSYEKL. The V and J ends lost 5 bases and 2 bases respectively, with 11 bases between them. The CDR3 spans 14 residues. The CDR3 here is CASSKRGITDTQYF. Here the CDR3 DNA reads TGCGCCAGCAGCAAACGGGGGATCACAGATACGCAGTATTTT.

This clonotype counts as medium-sized. The chain uses TRBV7-3 and TRBJ2-3; TRBD1 matches 9 bases. The V gene end was trimmed by 2 bases and the J gene end by 5 bases; junction bases not matched to a gene: 2. The CDR3 consists of 14 residues. Germline CDR1 is SGHTA and CDR2 is FQGTGA. CDR3 DNA: TGTGCCAGCAGCTTAGGGACAGGGATAGATACGCAGTATTTT. This encodes CASSLGTGIDTQYF.